Shown below are 12 T cell receptor beta chains from a single sample sequenced in a study of response to subunit inactivated influenza vaccine. TCRdb called the RT-PCR reads again in MiXCR, with one record for every CDR3 protein. Seen here are about 540,000 distinct CDR3 sequences, roughly 23% observed once, and the top ten hold 2.5% to 3.5%. The sample was also reused in another study, on T cells expressing NK-cell markers. That paper adds: UMIs accompanied the 5'RACE template switching by which TCR beta cDNA was made.

The sequenced sample was CD4+ T cells sorted from PBMCs, obtained 11 to 12 days after vaccination. The receptors derive from a man aged 45-65 years who received an inactivated influenza vaccine.

J is TRBJ1-4 and V is TRBV20-1; D gene unclear. V gave up 4 bases and J gave up 3 bases, with 12 bases separating them. The CDR3 totals 14 residues. The germline V gene encodes CDR1 DFQATT and CDR2 SNEGSKA (reference sequence). CDR3 protein: CSAKTTHSNEKLFF. CDR3 in DNA: TGCAGTGCTAAGACCACACACTCTAATGAAAAACTGTTTTTT.

This chain connects TRBV4-2 to TRBJ2-2; tentative D call: TRBD2 (5 bases). Germline V lookup: CDR1 LGHNA, CDR2 YNFKEQ. Between the trimmed V and J ends, which lost 0 bases and 0 bases, there was a span of 11 bases. This CDR3 contains 17 residues. Here the CDR3 reads CASSQDQYSANTGELFF. The CDR3 nucleotides read TGTGCCAGCAGCCAAGATCAGTATAGCGCGAACACCGGGGAGCTGTTTTTT.

The chain combines TRBV10-3 with TRBJ2-3, with a weak D call TRBD1 (5 bases). The ends were cut back, 7 bases at V and 3 bases at J, with 14 bases in the middle. The CDR3 totals 14 residues. CDR1 and CDR2 (germline): ENHRY, SYGVKD. In DNA, the CDR3 is TGTGCCATCACGCAGGGTATTGGGACAGATACGCAGTATTTT. Translating it yields CAITQGIGTDTQYF.

This clonotype was seen a handful of times. The chain employs TRBV7-6 and TRBJ2-1; 10 positions match TRBD2. CDR3 length: 14 residues. V shed 5 bases and J 6 bases; nucleotides not matched to a gene: 4. The V gene's germline CDR1 is SGHVS and CDR2 FNYEAQ. The CDR3 reads CASSRRTSGNEQFF. The CDR3 DNA follows: TGTGCCAGCAGCCGAAGGACTAGCGGCAATGAGCAGTTCTTC.

The sample holds a few counts of this clonotype. This rearrangement joins TRBV6-5 to TRBJ2-3; D remains ambiguous. The germline V gene encodes CDR1 MNHEY and CDR2 SVGAGI. V was shortened by 2 bases and J by 0 bases, with 12 bases between the two germline ends. CDR3 length: 16 amino acids. The CDR3 sequence: CASSYQSLSSTDTQYF. The DNA of the CDR3 is TGTGCCAGCAGTTACCAGTCTCTATCTAGCACAGATACGCAGTATTTT.

The chain has TRBV2 and TRBJ2-7; 8 bases agree with TRBD1. The V gene's germline CDR1 is SNHLY and CDR2 FYNNEI. The CDR3 extends over 13 amino acids. Trimming removed 7 bases from V and 1 base from J; junction bases left unmatched: 3. The CDR3 sequence: CASMDRASYEQYF. CDR3 DNA sequence: TGTGCCAGCATGGACAGGGCGTCCTACGAGCAGTACTTC. Together with reference TRBV2 and TRBJ2-7, the CDR3 gives the full variable domain: EPEVTQTPSHQVTQMGQEVILRCVPISNHLYFYWYRQILGQKVEFLVSFYNNEISEKSEIFDDQFSVERPDGSNFTLKIRSTKLEDSAMYFCASMDRASYEQYFGPGTRLTVT.

Concerning this clonotype itself: At one of its ends the junction is not consistent with the germline gene, which may arise from a read error. The genes are TRBV20-1 and TRBJ2-5; TRBD1 aligns across 8 bases. Germline assignment: CDR1 DFQATT and CDR2 SNEGSKA (reference sequence). The CDR3 sequence is 14 residues long. CDR3 sequence (DNA): TGCAGTGCCAGAGCCGGTAAAAGCCAGGGACAGGCGTACTTC. Protein: CSARAGKSQGQAYF.

V and J are TRBV3-1 and TRBJ2-7, with D possibly matching TRBD2 (5 bases). V lost 4 bases and J 3 bases, leaving 10 bases between the germline ends. Germline loops: CDR1 LGHDT, CDR2 YNNKEL (reference sequence). The CDR3 sequence is 13 residues long. This chain's CDR3 is CASSPGLYYEQYF. For the CDR3, the DNA is TGTGCCAGCAGCCCAGGACTTTACTACGAGCAGTACTTC.

This clonotype was observed at least ten times. The gene calls are TRBV6-5 and TRBJ2-1; TRBD2 matches at 11 bases. The CDR3 length is 18 residues. With V trimmed by 2 bases and J by 0 bases, 6 bases remained unmatched. Looked up from germline, CDR1 is MNHEY and CDR2 is SVGAGI. The CDR3 reads CASSYRTSGPRSYNEQFF. The CDR3 coding sequence is TGTGCCAGCAGTTACCGGACTAGCGGGCCGCGCTCCTACAATGAGCAGTTCTTC.

The gene calls are TRBV5-1 and TRBJ2-7; TRBD1 matches 8 bases. CDR1 SGHRS and CDR2 YFSETQ come from the germline V gene. V shed 0 bases and J 6 bases; nucleotides not matched to a gene: 17. The CDR3 runs 18 residues. The CDR3 bases are TGCGCCAGCAGCTTGGGCGTGATTGCCGGACAGGGTGCCTTCGAGCAGTACTTC. The encoded protein is CASSLGVIAGQGAFEQYF.

The chain has TRBV12-3 or TRBV12-4 and TRBJ2-7; a weak D match, TRBD2 (6 bases). The CDR3 loop spans 12 amino acids. Trimming cost V 5 bases and J 3 bases, with 8 bases left between them. CDR3 residues: CASSPDYYEQYF. CDR3 sequence (DNA): TGTGCCAGCAGTCCGGACTACTACGAGCAGTACTTC.

The genes are TRBV24-1 and TRBJ2-2; 7 bases align to TRBD2. In germline, CDR1 is KGHDR, CDR2 SFDVKD. There are 14 residues in the CDR3. The V gene end was trimmed by 8 bases and the J gene end by 1 base; junction bases not matched to a gene: 3. In DNA, the CDR3 is TGTGCCACCAATCCTAGCGGGAACACCGGGGAGCTGTTTTTT. It codes for CATNPSGNTGELFF.